The sample holds a few counts of the clone carrying this TCR beta chain. As yet, its antigen is unknown. The sample belongs to a study of cytomegalovirus exposure and HLA in healthy donors. The study, taken as a whole, reports: A later analysis revealed that TCR association rates differed between HLA loci, peaking at DRB1 and bottoming out at HLA-C. What TCR beta sequences reportedly achieved was accurate prediction of HLA-A and HLA-B alleles in most subjects.

Trimming removed 1 base at V and 7 bases at J, with 15 bases between. There are 14 residues in the CDR3. The germline CDR1 and CDR2 sequences are SGHNT and YYREEE (reference sequence). Use of 60 Vbeta and 13 Jbeta primers characterized the PCR. The data were produced by immunoSEQ multiplex PCR, yet TCRdb's version contains in-frame clones alone and is incomplete. The profile shows about 150,000 clones, around 59% of them singletons. Nominally healthy donors provided the samples, though records likely missed some immune exposures. The genes are TRBV5-4 and TRBJ2-7; maybe TRBD2 (6 bases). The sample taken for sequencing was PBMCs. The clonotype was recovered from a male donor in good health and CMV-seronegative. The DNA of the CDR3 is TGTGCCAGCAGCTTGAGGCCGGCGGGGAGGGAGCAGTACTTC. It specifies CASSLRPAGREQYF.